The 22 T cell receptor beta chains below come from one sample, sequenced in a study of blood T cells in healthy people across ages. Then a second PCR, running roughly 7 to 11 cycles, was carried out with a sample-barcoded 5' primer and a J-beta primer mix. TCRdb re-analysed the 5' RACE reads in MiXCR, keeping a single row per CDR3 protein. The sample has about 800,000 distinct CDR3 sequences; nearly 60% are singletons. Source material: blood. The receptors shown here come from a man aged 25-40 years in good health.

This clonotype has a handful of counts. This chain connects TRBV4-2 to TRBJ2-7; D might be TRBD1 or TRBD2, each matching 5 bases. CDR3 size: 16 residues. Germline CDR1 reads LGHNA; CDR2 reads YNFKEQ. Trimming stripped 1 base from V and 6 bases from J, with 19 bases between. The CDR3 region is CASSQGLGESSGEQYF. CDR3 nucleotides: TGTGCCAGCAGCCAAGGGTTGGGGGAGTCGTCAGGCGAGCAGTACTTC.

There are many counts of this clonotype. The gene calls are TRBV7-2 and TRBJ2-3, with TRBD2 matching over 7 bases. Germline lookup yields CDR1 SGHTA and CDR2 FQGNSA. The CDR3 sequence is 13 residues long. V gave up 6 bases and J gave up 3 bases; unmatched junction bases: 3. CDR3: CASSWGGTDTQYF. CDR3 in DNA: TGTGCCAGCAGTTGGGGGGGAACAGATACGCAGTATTTT. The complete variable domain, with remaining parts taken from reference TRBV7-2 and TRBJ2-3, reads GAGVSQSPSNKVTEKGKDVELRCDPISGHTALYWYRQSLGQGLEFLIYFQGNSAPDKSGLPSDRFSAERTGGSVSTLTIQRTQQEDSAVYLCASSWGGTDTQYFGPGTRLTVL.

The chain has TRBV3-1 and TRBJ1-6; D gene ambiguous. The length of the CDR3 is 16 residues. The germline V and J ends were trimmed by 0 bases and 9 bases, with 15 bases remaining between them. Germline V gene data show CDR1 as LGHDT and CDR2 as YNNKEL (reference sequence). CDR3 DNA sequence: TGTGCCAGCAGCCAAGATTATTCAGAAGTTTTTTCACCCCTCCACTTT. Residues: CASSQDYSEVFSPLHF.

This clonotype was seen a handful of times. CDR3: CSVPRAGNEQFF. Written as DNA, the CDR3 is TGCAGCGTTCCCAGGGCAGGGAATGAGCAGTTCTTC. The chain recombines TRBV29-1 with TRBJ2-1, with D perhaps TRBD1 (5 bases). The CDR3 is made up of 12 amino acids. The germline V gene encodes CDR1 SQVTM and CDR2 ANQGSEA. V dropped 5 bases and J dropped 7 bases, with 12 bases sitting between them.

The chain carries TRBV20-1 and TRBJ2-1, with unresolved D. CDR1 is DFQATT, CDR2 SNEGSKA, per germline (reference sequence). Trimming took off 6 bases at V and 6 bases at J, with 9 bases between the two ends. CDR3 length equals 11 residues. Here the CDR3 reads CSADRSNEQFF. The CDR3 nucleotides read TGCAGTGCGGACCGGAGCAATGAGCAGTTCTTC.

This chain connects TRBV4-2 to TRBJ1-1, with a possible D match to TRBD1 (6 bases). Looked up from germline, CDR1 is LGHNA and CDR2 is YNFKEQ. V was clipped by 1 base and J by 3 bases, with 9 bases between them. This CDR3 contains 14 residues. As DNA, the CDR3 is TGTGCCAGCAGCCAAGGTCAGGGGTACACTGAAGCTTTCTTT. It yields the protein CASSQGQGYTEAFF.

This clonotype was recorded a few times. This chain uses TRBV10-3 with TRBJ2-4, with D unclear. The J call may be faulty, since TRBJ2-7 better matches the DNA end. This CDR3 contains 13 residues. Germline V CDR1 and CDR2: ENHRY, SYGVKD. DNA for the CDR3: TGTGCCATCAGTGAGACGGTCACCCACGAGCAGTACTTC. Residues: CAISETVTHEQYF.

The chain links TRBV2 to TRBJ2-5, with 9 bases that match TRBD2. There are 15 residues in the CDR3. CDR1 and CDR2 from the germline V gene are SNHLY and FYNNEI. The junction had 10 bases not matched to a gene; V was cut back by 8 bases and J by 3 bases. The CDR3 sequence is CASEGLAGNKETQYF. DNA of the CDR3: TGTGCCAGCGAGGGGCTAGCGGGGAATAAAGAGACCCAGTACTTC.

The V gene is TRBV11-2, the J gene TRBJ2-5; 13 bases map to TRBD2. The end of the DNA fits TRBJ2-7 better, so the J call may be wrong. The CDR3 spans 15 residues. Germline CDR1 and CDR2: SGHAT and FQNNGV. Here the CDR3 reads CASSGLAGDTYEQYF. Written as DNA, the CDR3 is TGTGCCAGCAGTGGACTAGCGGGGGATACCTACGAGCAGTACTTC.

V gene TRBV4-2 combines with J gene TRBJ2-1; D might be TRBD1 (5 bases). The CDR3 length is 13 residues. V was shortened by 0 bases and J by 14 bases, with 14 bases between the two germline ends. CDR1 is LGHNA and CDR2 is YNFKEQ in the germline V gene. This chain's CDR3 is CASSQEGHLGKFF. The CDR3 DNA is TGTGCCAGCAGCCAAGAAGGACATTTGGGAAAGTTCTTC.

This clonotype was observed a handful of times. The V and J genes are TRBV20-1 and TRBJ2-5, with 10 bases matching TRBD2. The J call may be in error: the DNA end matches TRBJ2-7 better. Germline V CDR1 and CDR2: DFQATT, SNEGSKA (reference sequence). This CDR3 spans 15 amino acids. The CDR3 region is CSARDSPSGSDEQYF. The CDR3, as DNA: TGCAGTGCTAGAGATAGCCCTAGCGGGAGTGACGAGCAGTACTTC.

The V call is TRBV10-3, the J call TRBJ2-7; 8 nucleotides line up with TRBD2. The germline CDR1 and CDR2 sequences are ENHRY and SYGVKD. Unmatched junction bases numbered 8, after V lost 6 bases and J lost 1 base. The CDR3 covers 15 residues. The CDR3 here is CAIRKDGGDSYEQYF. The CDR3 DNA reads TGTGCCATCAGAAAAGACGGGGGGGATTCCTACGAGCAGTACTTC.

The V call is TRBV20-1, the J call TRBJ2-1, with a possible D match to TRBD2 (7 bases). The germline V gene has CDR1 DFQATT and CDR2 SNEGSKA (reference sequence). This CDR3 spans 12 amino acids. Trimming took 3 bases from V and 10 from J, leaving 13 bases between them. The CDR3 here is CSARGGQGEQFF. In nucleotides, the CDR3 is TGCAGTGCTAGGGGGGGGCAGGGCGAGCAGTTCTTC.

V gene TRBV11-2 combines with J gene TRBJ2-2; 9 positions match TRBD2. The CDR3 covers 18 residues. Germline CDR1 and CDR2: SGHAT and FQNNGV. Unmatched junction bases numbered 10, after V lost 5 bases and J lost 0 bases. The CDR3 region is CASSPRWAGGTNTGELFF. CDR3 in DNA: TGTGCCAGCAGCCCTAGATGGGCGGGGGGGACGAACACCGGGGAGCTGTTTTTT.

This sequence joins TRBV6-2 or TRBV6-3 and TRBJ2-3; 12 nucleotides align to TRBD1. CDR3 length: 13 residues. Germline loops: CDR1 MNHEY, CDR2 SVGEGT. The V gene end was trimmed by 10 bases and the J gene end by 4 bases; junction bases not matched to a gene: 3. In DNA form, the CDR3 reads TGTGCCACGAGGGACAGGGGGCCAGATACGCAGTATTTT. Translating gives CATRDRGPDTQYF.

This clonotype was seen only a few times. The CDR3 spells CSVAEGGSNQPQHF. The CDR3 DNA is TGCAGCGTGGCAGAAGGAGGGAGCAATCAGCCCCAGCATTTT. J is TRBJ1-5 and V is TRBV29-1; D is unresolved. V lost 6 bases to trimming and J lost 1 base, with 13 bases between them. Germline V gene lookup returns CDR1 SQVTM and CDR2 ANQGSEA. The length of the CDR3 is 14 residues.

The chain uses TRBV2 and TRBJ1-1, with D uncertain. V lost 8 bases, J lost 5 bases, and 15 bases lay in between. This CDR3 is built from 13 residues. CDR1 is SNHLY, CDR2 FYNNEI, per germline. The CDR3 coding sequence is TGTGCCAGCGGTTACGGGATCCGGACTGAAGCTTTCTTT. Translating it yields CASGYGIRTEAFF.

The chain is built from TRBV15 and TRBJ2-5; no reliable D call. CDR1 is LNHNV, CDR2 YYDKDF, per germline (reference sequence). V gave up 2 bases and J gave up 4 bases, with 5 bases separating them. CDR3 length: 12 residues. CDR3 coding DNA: TGTGCCACCAGCAGAAGGCTAGAGACCCAGTACTTC. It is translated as CATSRRLETQYF.

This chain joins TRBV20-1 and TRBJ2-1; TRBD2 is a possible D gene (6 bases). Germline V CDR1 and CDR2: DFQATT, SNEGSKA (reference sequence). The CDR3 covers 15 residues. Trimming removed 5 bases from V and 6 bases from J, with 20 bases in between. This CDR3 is CSARPPLGGANEQFF. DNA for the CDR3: TGCAGTGCTCGACCCCCCTTAGGAGGGGCCAATGAGCAGTTCTTC.

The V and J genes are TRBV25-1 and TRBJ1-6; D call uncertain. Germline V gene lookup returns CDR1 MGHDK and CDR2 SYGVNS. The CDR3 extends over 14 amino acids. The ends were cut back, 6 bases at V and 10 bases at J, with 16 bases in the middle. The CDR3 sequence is CASRDILMGSPLHF. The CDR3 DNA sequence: TGTGCCAGCAGAGATATCCTTATGGGATCACCCCTCCACTTT.

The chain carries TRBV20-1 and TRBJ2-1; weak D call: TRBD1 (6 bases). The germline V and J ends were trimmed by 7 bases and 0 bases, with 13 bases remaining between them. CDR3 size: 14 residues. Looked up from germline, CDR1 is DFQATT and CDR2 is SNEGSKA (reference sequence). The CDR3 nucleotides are TGCAGTGTAAAGCGGACAGCCTCCTACAATGAGCAGTTCTTC. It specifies CSVKRTASYNEQFF.

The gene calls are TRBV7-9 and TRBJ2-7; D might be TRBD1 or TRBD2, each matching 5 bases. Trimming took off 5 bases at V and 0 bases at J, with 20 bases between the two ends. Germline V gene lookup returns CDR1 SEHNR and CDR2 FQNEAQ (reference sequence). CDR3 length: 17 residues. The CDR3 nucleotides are TGTGCCAGCAGCCCTCTAAAGGGGCGGGCTAACTCCTACGAGCAGTACTTC. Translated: CASSPLKGRANSYEQYF. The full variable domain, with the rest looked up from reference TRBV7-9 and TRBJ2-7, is DTGVSQNPRHKITKRGQNVTFRCDPISEHNRLYWYRQTLGQGPEFLTYFQNEAQLEKSRLLSDRFSAERPKGSFSTLEIQRTEQGDSAMYLCASSPLKGRANSYEQYFGPGTRLTVT.